These T cell receptor beta chains were read from a single sample in a study of CD8 T cells in ankylosing spondylitis. TCRdb fed the 5' RACE reads into MiXCR, producing one record per CDR3 protein. Counted here are roughly 130,000 distinct CDR3 sequences, roughly 15% occurring once; the ten biggest clones make up roughly 3%. Material for sequencing was blood, either unsorted or a sorted T cell fraction (not recorded which). These receptors all stem from a female donor with ankylosing spondylitis or in good health (not recorded which). CDR3s include the opening cysteine and the closing phenylalanine or tryptophan. D genes are given only for firm matches. A clone size is listed for some rows: how often the clone was seen (once, few, many), or a class if it is expanded.

17	TRBJ2-1	TRBD2	TRBV6-5	many	TGTGCCAGCAGTTACCCGCTAGCGGGGGGGCCATACAATGAGCAGTTCTTC	CASSYPLAGGPYNEQFF
16	TRBJ2-1	TRBD2	TRBV9	-	TGTGCCAGCAGCCCCCGCGGGACTAGCGGGAGGGGTGAGCAGTTCTTC	CASSPRGTSGRGEQFF
15	TRBJ2-3	TRBD2	TRBV2	-	TGTGCCACCAGGACTAGCACGGGGGGCACAGATACGCAGTATTTT	CATRTSTGGTDTQYF
14	TRBJ2-1	-	TRBV6-1	-	TGTGCCAGCAGTGGGCAGGGGTTGTACAATGAGCAGTTCTTC	CASSGQGLYNEQFF
15	TRBJ2-7	TRBD2	TRBV11-2	-	TGTGCCAGCAGCTTAGTGGACGGGGGGAACTACGAGCAGTACTTC	CASSLVDGGNYEQYF
13	TRBJ1-5	-	TRBV5-1	-	TGCGCCAGCAGGGGGGGCGAGAATCAGCCCCAGCATTTT	CASRGGENQPQHF
16	TRBJ2-3	-	TRBV27	once	TGTGTCAGCAGTTTATCCGGGACTCTTTGGGCAGATACGCAGTATTTT	CVSSLSGTLWADTQYF
13	TRBJ2-1	-	TRBV12-3/TRBV12-4	many	TGTGCCAGCAGCCCTCCTGGACCTAAGGAGCAGTTCTTC	CASSPPGPKEQFF
15	TRBJ2-5	-	TRBV11-2	few	TGTGCCAGCAGCTTAGGTCAGGGCCCCCCAGAGACCCAGTACTTC	CASSLGQGPPETQYF
14	TRBJ1-5	-	TRBV6-1	-	TGTGCCAGCAGTAGCGCTTTTAGGGGACAGCCCCAGCATTTT	CASSSAFRGQPQHF
14	TRBJ2-3	-	TRBV28	-	TGTGCCAGCGCTCGGACTGGCAACACAGATACGCAGTATTTT	CASARTGNTDTQYF
15	TRBJ2-7	-	TRBV5-1	many	TGCGCCAGCAGCTTGTCGACAACGAGCTCCTACGAGCAGTACTTC	CASSLSTTSSYEQYF
12	TRBJ2-1	-	TRBV5-5	-	TGTGCCAGCAGCTTGGTCGAAAATGAGCAGTTCTTC	CASSLVENEQFF
16	TRBJ2-3	TRBD1	TRBV2	-	TGTGCCAGCAGTAAAAGGACAGGGGGCGGCACAGATACGCAGTATTTT	CASSKRTGGGTDTQYF
13	TRBJ2-1	-	TRBV4-1	few	TGCGCCAGCAGCCAAGATTGGGAGGTTGAGCAGTTCTTC	CASSQDWEVEQFF